This record concerns one TCR beta chain sequence. No cognate antigen has been identified for it. Base qualities are not recorded, but no much larger clone differs from it by a single base. The library was obtained by multiplex PCR. The sample was run on an Illumina HiSeq 2500. Following protocols modified from ARM-PCR, the researchers constructed TCRbeta libraries through three rounds of nested PCR with primers (Table S4). Before sequencing, PCR products in the 200-500 bp range were cut out of the gel and cleaned up using the QIAquick gel extraction kit. On the authors' methods: Reads were cleaned with Trimmomatic, merged with FLASH into complete CDR3 sequences, and assigned to V(D)J germline segments with MiTCR. Clonal diversity was computed as the inverse Simpson's index with VDJtools. In-frame sequences without a premature stop codon were defined as productive reads. TCRdb trimmed public reads at Q25 via fastp, called clones via MiXCR and kept in-frame beta chains. Each CDR3 protein appears once, grouped with its most common genes and DNA. The authors' filters were not applied to this entry. This sample gives over 110,000 distinct CDR3 sequences in total; approximately 72% of them show up just once. The ten largest account for over 15% of the sample.

This record comes from a study of tumor and adjacent non-tumor tissue in lung cancer (dated by TCRdb to 2016 to 2019). Notes on the research overall: The cohort included around eleven adenocarcinoma, a couple of squamous cell carcinoma and 1 small cell lung cancer patients. The approximately 15 enrolled patients, of whom 10 were men and 5 were women, were aged about 30 to 80 years and were diagnosed with TNM stage I to III disease. The study compared bulk TCRbeta repertoires between lung tumor tissue and matched distant non-tumor lung tissue from some 14 lung cancer patients. In total, sequencing yielded 95 million to 150 million productive TCRbeta reads, which works out to an average of approximately 4.1 million reads per sample. Fewer than 35 paired specimens, one tumor and one normal lung sample per patient, were profiled by TCRbeta CDR3 sequencing. What the work shows at the level of the full study, not this receptor alone: TCR diversity (inverse Simpson) was significantly higher in tumor than in normal lung tissue (roughly 430 vs 170, P = 0.0075, Mann-Whitney U test). A significantly larger cumulative share of the repertoire was made up by the top 100 clones in normal lung than in tumor tissue. Significantly higher TCR diversity was found in younger patients, and higher tumor TCR diversity was associated with shorter overall and disease-free survival. Because peripheral blood was not sequenced, blood TCRbeta repertoires in the lung cancer patients of the study were not examined. Neither the sequencing platform nor unique molecular identifiers are named or mentioned anywhere in the methods. Only about 15 patients were in the cohort, and the authors stated that larger samples and more detailed clinical data are needed.

Counted from cysteine to phenylalanine, this CDR3 has 14 amino acids. CDR3 DNA only is kept here, 42 bases in frame from base 1. CDR1 and CDR2 are drawn from the germline V gene: MNHNS, SASEGT. The V end loses 4 bases and the J end loses 9 bases, and a stretch of 16 bases separates them. Bulk unsorted tissue served as the source for RNA extraction, and RNA quality was assessed using a NanoDrop ND-1000 and an Agilent 2100. The donors were newly diagnosed lung cancer patients admitted for thoracic surgery in China from August to November 2014 who had not received prior chemotherapy. Anyone who had undergone radiotherapy or chemotherapy before, or who had another cancer at the same time, was left out of the study. Pieces of surgical tissue measuring about 1-2 cm3 were kept in RNAlater solution and held at -80 degrees C until needed.

This sequence uses TRBV6-1 and TRBJ2-1; the D gene may be TRBD1 or TRBD2, since each aligns over 5 bases. The source is a man aged 55-75 years with small cell lung cancer. Sequencing was carried out using lung tumor tissue. The CDR3 protein: CASSVGADYVEQFF. Read as DNA, the sequence is TGTGCCAGCAGTGTAGGGGCCGACTACGTTGAGCAGTTCTTC.